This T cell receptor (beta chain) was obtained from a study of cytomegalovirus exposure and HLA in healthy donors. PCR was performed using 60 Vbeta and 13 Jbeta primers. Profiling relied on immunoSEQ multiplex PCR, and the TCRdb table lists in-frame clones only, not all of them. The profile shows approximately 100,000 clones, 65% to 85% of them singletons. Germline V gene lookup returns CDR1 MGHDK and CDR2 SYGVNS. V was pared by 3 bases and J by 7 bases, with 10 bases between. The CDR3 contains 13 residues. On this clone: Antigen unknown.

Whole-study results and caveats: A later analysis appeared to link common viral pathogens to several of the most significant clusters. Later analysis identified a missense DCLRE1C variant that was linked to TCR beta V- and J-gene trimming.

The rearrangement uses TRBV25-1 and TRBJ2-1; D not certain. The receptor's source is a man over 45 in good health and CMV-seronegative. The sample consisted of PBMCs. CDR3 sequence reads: CASSDPTVNEQFF. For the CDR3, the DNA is TGTGCCAGCAGTGACCCCACAGTAAATGAGCAGTTCTTC. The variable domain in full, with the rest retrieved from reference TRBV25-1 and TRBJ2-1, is EADIYQTPRYLVIGTGKKITLECSQTMGHDKMYWYQQDPGMELHLIHYSYGVNSTEKGDLSSESTVSRIRTEHFPLTLESARPSHTSQYLCASSDPTVNEQFFGPGTRLTVL.